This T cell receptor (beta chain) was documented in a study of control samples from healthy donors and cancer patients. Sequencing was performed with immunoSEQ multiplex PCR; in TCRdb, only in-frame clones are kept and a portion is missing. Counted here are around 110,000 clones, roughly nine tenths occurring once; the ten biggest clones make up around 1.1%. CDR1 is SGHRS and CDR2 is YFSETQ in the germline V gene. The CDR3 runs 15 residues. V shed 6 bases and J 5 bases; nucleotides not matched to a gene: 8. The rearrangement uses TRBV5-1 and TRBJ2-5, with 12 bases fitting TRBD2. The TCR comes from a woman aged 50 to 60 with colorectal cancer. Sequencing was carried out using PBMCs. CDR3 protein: CASTPSGGAGETQYF. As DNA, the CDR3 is TGCGCCAGCACTCCTAGCGGGGGGGCGGGCGAGACCCAGTACTTC.